The 30 T cell receptor beta chains below all came from one sample that was sequenced in a study of OX40 agonist ivuxolimab in advanced cancers. Data came from immunoSEQ multiplex PCR; TCRdb stores just in-frame clones and leaves some out. Of tens of thousands of clones in the sample, roughly nine tenths were seen once. Here the sequenced sample was CD4+ or CD8+ T cells sorted from blood, taken in a trial of the OX40 agonist ivuxolimab. Receptors were obtained from an adult with an advanced solid tumor such as melanoma, head and neck, liver or kidney cancer.

This sequence joins TRBV21-1 and TRBJ2-1. TRBV21-1 is an annotated pseudogene. This CDR3 has 15 amino acids. The CDR3 loop is CASSKVEVSLNEQFF. As DNA, the CDR3 is TGTGCCAGCAGCAAAGTGGAAGTGTCCCTCAATGAGCAGTTCTTC.

Note on this clone: At one boundary the junction diverges from the germline segment, which might be a read error. The V gene is TRBV7-9, the J gene TRBJ2-1; 14 bases match TRBD2. The CDR3 totals 16 residues. The germline CDR1 and CDR2 sequences are SEHNR and FQNEAQ (reference sequence). The CDR3 sequence: CASSHGTSGSYHEQFF. The DNA for the CDR3 is TGTGCCAGCAGCCACGGGACTAGCGGGAGCTACCATGAGCAGTTCTTC.

The rearrangement links TRBV5-1 to TRBJ2-7; D tentatively fits TRBD1 or TRBD2 (5 bases each). Per the germline V gene, CDR1 is SGHRS and CDR2 is YFSETQ. This CDR3 has 17 residues. V was trimmed by 4 bases and J by 0 bases, leaving 20 bases between them. The CDR3 sequence is CASSGAGRGISSYEQYF. The CDR3 bases are TGCGCCAGCAGCGGGGCGGGCCGTGGGATTAGCTCCTACGAGCAGTACTTC.

CDR3: CASSPRTSGGPYNEQFF. In DNA form, the CDR3 reads TGTGCCAGCAGTCCCAGGACTAGCGGGGGTCCCTACAATGAGCAGTTCTTC. The chain has TRBV27 and TRBJ2-1; 13 nucleotides align to TRBD2. The junction had 6 bases not matched to a gene; V was cut back by 5 bases and J by 2 bases. Germline loops: CDR1 MNHEY, CDR2 SMNVEV (reference sequence). This CDR3 is 17 amino acids long.

The rearrangement uses TRBV7-2 and TRBJ2-2; D unclear. Germline loops: CDR1 SGHTA, CDR2 FQGNSA. The CDR3 has 17 amino acids. V lost 5 bases, J lost 2 bases, and 18 bases lay in between. The CDR3 spells CASSTTLWDLNTGELFF. As DNA, the CDR3 is TGTGCCAGCAGCACCACCCTTTGGGATTTAAACACCGGGGAGCTGTTTTTT.

The chain carries TRBV29-1 and TRBJ2-7; D is unclear. The germline V and J ends were trimmed by 0 bases and 0 bases, with 12 bases remaining between them. The CDR3 spans 15 residues. Germline values: CDR1 SQVTM, CDR2 ANQGSEA. CDR3 nucleotides: TGCAGCGTTGAAGATCGGGCTGTCTCCTCCTACGAGCAGTACTTC. The encoded protein is CSVEDRAVSSYEQYF.

The chain is built from TRBV5-5 and TRBJ1-5; maybe TRBD1 (5 bases). This CDR3 contains 14 residues. Germline V gene lookup returns CDR1 SGHKS and CDR2 YYEKEE (reference sequence). V lost 0 bases to trimming and J lost 5 bases, with 9 bases between them. CDR3 sequence reads: CASSLGDGDQPQHF. CDR3 coding DNA: TGTGCCAGCAGCTTGGGGGACGGAGATCAGCCCCAGCATTTT.

J is TRBJ2-7 and V is TRBV7-2; 7 bases line up with TRBD2. Germline lookup yields CDR1 SGHTA and CDR2 FQGNSA. The CDR3 spans 13 residues. The ends lost 5 bases at V and 2 bases at J; junction bases unmatched: 3. In nucleotides, the CDR3 is TGTGCCAGCAGCCCCGGGGGGACCTACGAGCAGTACTTC. Translated: CASSPGGTYEQYF.

This clone was recorded a few times. The genes are TRBV9 and TRBJ1-4; 8 nucleotides align to TRBD1. Germline trimming cut 4 bases from V and 7 bases from J; bases unmatched to any gene: 9. The CDR3 loop spans 15 amino acids. CDR1 and CDR2 (germline): SGDLS, YYNGEE. CDR3 coding DNA: TGTGCCAGCAGCCCCCGACGGACAGGGATTGAAAAACTGTTTTTT. It is translated as CASSPRRTGIEKLFF.

This chain uses TRBV10-3 with TRBJ2-1; D is uncertain. Trimming stripped 6 bases from V and 4 bases from J, with 4 bases between. Germline CDR1 ENHRY, CDR2 SYGVKD. The CDR3 loop spans 11 amino acids. The CDR3 protein is CAISPYNEQFF. In DNA form, the CDR3 reads TGTGCCATCAGCCCTTACAATGAGCAGTTCTTC.

The genes are TRBV19 and TRBJ1-1; a weak D match, TRBD1 (6 bases). The germline gives CDR1 LNHDA, CDR2 SQIVND (reference sequence). The CDR3 extends over 14 amino acids. The V and J ends lost 4 bases and 3 bases respectively, with 12 bases between them. The CDR3 protein is CASSTGAYYTEAFF. The CDR3 nucleotides are TGTGCCAGTAGTACAGGGGCATATTACACTGAAGCTTTCTTT.

V usage is TRBV5-5 and J usage is TRBJ1-1, with D unresolved. The CDR3 covers 16 residues. Germline CDR1 and CDR2: SGHKS and YYEKEE (reference sequence). V was trimmed by 3 bases and J by 0 bases, leaving 15 bases between them. The chain's CDR3 is CASSSIQPPLNTEAFF. The CDR3, as DNA: TGTGCCAGCAGCTCCATCCAACCACCACTGAACACTGAAGCTTTCTTT.

This clone was seen just once. The chain has TRBV13 and TRBJ1-1; D remains ambiguous. CDR3 length equals 17 residues. Trimming removed 1 base from V and 2 bases from J, with 17 bases in between. CDR1 and CDR2 from the germline V gene are PRHDT and FYEKMQ (reference sequence). In DNA, the CDR3 is TGTGCCAGCAGCTTAGTACAGTTTACCCACCGAAACACTGAAGCTTTCTTT. Protein product: CASSLVQFTHRNTEAFF. Drawing the rest from reference TRBV13 and TRBJ1-1, the complete variable domain is AAGVIQSPRHLIKEKRETATLKCYPIPRHDTVYWYQQGPGQDPQFLISFYEKMQSDKGSIPDRFSAQQFSDYHSELNMSSLELGDSALYFCASSLVQFTHRNTEAFFGQGTRLTVV.

The chain uses TRBV10-1 and TRBJ2-7; D remains unclear. CDR1 is WNHNN, CDR2 SYGVQD, per germline (reference sequence). This CDR3 is 13 amino acids long. The CDR3 reads CDPNPGSSYEQYF. The CDR3 DNA sequence: TGCGATCCGAACCCCGGCAGTTCCTACGAGCAGTACTTC.

The rearrangement joins TRBV6-6 to TRBJ2-3; D not certain. Trimming removed 0 bases at V and 4 bases at J, with 5 bases between. The CDR3 runs to 13 residues. Germline CDR1 reads MNHNY; CDR2 reads SVGAGI (reference sequence). The CDR3 region has the DNA TGTGCCAGCAGTTACTCCCAGTCAGATACGCAGTATTTT. This gives the protein CASSYSQSDTQYF.

The V and J genes are TRBV30 and TRBJ1-2; D call uncertain. Germline V CDR1 and CDR2: GTSNPN, SVGIG (reference sequence). V was trimmed by 5 bases and J by 4 bases, leaving 17 bases between them. This CDR3 spans 14 amino acids. Written as DNA, the CDR3 is TGTGCCTGGGGCCCCATGGAGACTGTCTATGGCTACACCTTC. Protein product: CAWGPMETVYGYTF.

This chain links TRBV7-9 with TRBJ2-1; unclear D gene. V was pared by 1 base and J by 10 bases, with 17 bases between. CDR3 length: 15 residues. The V gene's germline CDR1 is SEHNR and CDR2 FQNEAQ (reference sequence). CDR3 loop: CASSLEPTHLVEQFF. Written as DNA, the CDR3 is TGTGCCAGCAGCTTAGAACCGACCCATCTGGTGGAGCAGTTCTTC.

The rearrangement joins TRBV5-8 to TRBJ2-7; tentatively, D is TRBD1 (5 bases). Trimming removed 4 bases at V and 2 bases at J, with 10 bases between. CDR1 SGHTS and CDR2 YDEGEE come from the germline V gene. The CDR3 runs to 13 residues. CDR3 sequence: CASSKTVPYEQYF. CDR3 bases: TGTGCCAGCAGCAAGACAGTCCCCTACGAGCAGTACTTC.

The V call is TRBV7-9, the J call TRBJ2-3; TRBD1 or TRBD2 may be the D gene (5 bases each). The germline gives CDR1 SEHNR, CDR2 FQNEAQ (reference sequence). The CDR3 has 14 residues. Trimming took off 1 base at V and 9 bases at J, with 14 bases between the two ends. This chain's CDR3 is CASSLVLGVETQYF. The CDR3 bases are TGTGCCAGCAGCTTAGTCTTGGGGGTGGAAACGCAGTATTTT.

Comment on this clone: The sample has other DNA sequences that encode this CDR3 too. The chain links TRBV27 to TRBJ2-3, with 11 bases aligning to TRBD2. V lost 6 bases and J lost 4; bases outside the gene matches: 9. The length of the CDR3 is 16 residues. The germline V gene has CDR1 MNHEY and CDR2 SMNVEV (reference sequence). CDR3: CASRNLLAGVADTQYF. CDR3 DNA sequence: TGTGCCAGCAGGAACTTACTAGCGGGAGTCGCAGATACGCAGTATTTT.

The chain links TRBV29-1 to TRBJ1-1; no firm D call. The CDR3 loop spans 13 amino acids. CDR1 and CDR2 (germline): SQVTM, ANQGSEA. V dropped 4 bases and J dropped 4 bases, with 13 bases sitting between them. DNA for the CDR3: TGCAGCGTTGTGCCCATGAGTAGCACTGAAGCTTTCTTT. It yields the protein CSVVPMSSTEAFF.

This rearrangement joins TRBV2 to TRBJ2-1, with D maybe TRBD1 (5 bases). The CDR3 has 14 residues. Trimming pared 11 bases from V and 1 base from J, leaving 15 bases between. Germline V lookup: CDR1 SNHLY, CDR2 FYNNEI. Here the CDR3 reads CASDRPGSYNEQFF. The DNA for the CDR3 is TGTGCCTCCGACAGACCCGGTTCCTACAATGAGCAGTTCTTC.

The chain recombines TRBV9 with TRBJ2-7; D is unclear. The CDR3 is 14 residues long. Looked up from germline, CDR1 is SGDLS and CDR2 is YYNGEE. V shed 0 bases and J shed 1 base, with 8 bases lying between them. CDR3 DNA sequence: TGTGCCAGCAGCGTAGGTACGGCGTCCTACGAGCAGTACTTC. As protein: CASSVGTASYEQYF.

The chain links TRBV2 to TRBJ2-7; no reliable D call. CDR1 SNHLY and CDR2 FYNNEI come from the germline V gene. The CDR3 totals 13 residues. V lost 0 bases, J lost 3 bases, and 6 bases lay in between. The CDR3 region has the DNA TGTGCCAGCAGTGAAGCGCTTAACTACGAGCAGTACTTC. Translation: CASSEALNYEQYF.

The chain links TRBV29-1 to TRBJ2-5; 10 nucleotides align to TRBD2. CDR1 is SQVTM, CDR2 ANQGSEA, per germline. V gave up 3 bases and J gave up 4 bases; unmatched junction bases: 8. The CDR3 is 15 amino acids. The CDR3, as DNA: TGCAGCGTTGATCGGCTAGCGGGAGTTGGAGAGACCCAGTACTTC. This translates into CSVDRLAGVGETQYF.

The rearrangement links TRBV6-5 to TRBJ2-2; 8 bases map to TRBD1. CDR3 size: 14 residues. The ends lost 10 bases at V and 7 bases at J; junction bases unmatched: 11. CDR1 is MNHEY, CDR2 SVGAGI, per germline. CDR3 sequence reads: CATGQGSSGGELFF. The CDR3 bases are TGTGCCACTGGACAGGGCTCCTCCGGCGGGGAGCTGTTTTTT.

V and J are TRBV29-1 and TRBJ2-7; 9 bases match TRBD1. The CDR3 contains 14 residues. Germline loops: CDR1 SQVTM, CDR2 ANQGSEA. The V gene end was trimmed by 4 bases and the J gene end by 7 bases; junction bases not matched to a gene: 11. This chain's CDR3 is CSVATGTGRGEQYF. CDR3 coding DNA: TGCAGCGTTGCGACCGGGACAGGGAGGGGGGAGCAGTACTTC.

This clone came up a few times. V and J are TRBV7-9 and TRBJ2-7, with D possibly being TRBD2 (6 bases). Trimming cost V 8 bases and J 0 bases, with 11 bases left between them. The germline CDR1 and CDR2 sequences are SEHNR and FQNEAQ (reference sequence). This CDR3 region has 13 residues. The CDR3 nucleotides are TGTGCCAGCCGCGCCGGGAGCTCCTACGAGCAGTACTTC. Amino acids: CASRAGSSYEQYF.

The V gene is TRBV29-1, the J gene TRBJ2-1; D is ambiguous. CDR1 is SQVTM and CDR2 is ANQGSEA in the germline V gene. Trimming pared 4 bases from V and 8 bases from J, leaving 6 bases between. This CDR3 is built from 10 residues. The CDR3 reads CSVVPDEQFF. CDR3 DNA sequence: TGCAGCGTTGTTCCGGATGAGCAGTTCTTC.

V usage is TRBV19 and J usage is TRBJ1-2; 9 positions match TRBD1. The germline V gene has CDR1 LNHDA and CDR2 SQIVND (reference sequence). The CDR3 contains 13 residues. With 8 bases clipped from V and 8 bases from J, the junction kept 9 bases outside the gene matches. Here the CDR3 reads CASLDRTGVGYTF. CDR3 DNA sequence: TGTGCCAGTTTGGACCGGACAGGGGTAGGCTACACCTTC.